These 21 T cell receptor beta chains came from one sample sequenced in a study of human T cells and chemical hapten exposure. TCRdb called the RACE reads again in MiXCR, with one record for every CDR3 protein. The sample contains around 380,000 distinct CDR3 sequences, roughly 5% of which appear only once. Time point reported: patch test 1, 2 weeks after DPC sensitization. Treatment given: therapeutic diphenylcyclopropenone sensitization with weekly scalp DPC. Here the sequenced sample was whole blood, taken in connection with sensitization to the hapten diphenylcyclopropenone (DPC). The receptors stem from a woman in her forties or fifties with alopecia areata. Some clones in this sample may be carry-over from other donors' samples.

This clonotype appeared once. This may stem from a read error, because a much larger clone lies one nucleotide away. The CDR3 region is CSEGGTSREFTGELFF. CDR3 bases: TGCAGCGAGGGGGGAACATCGAGGGAGTTCACCGGGGAGCTGTTTTTT. The chain combines TRBV29-1 with TRBJ2-2; tentatively, D is TRBD1 or TRBD2 (6 bases each). CDR1 SQVTM and CDR2 ANQGSEA come from the germline V gene. The CDR3 extends over 16 amino acids. Trimming left V 7 bases short and J 4 bases short, with 22 bases between.

Details on this clonotype: This could be a read error, since a much larger clone is one nucleotide away. This chain connects TRBV12-3 or TRBV12-4 to TRBJ1-2; TRBD1 matches 11 bases. V dropped 5 bases and J dropped 7; count of bases not matched to a gene: 12. This CDR3 has 16 amino acids. CDR3 bases: TGTGCCAGCAGTATCCTCAGGGACAGGGGGGACTGTGGCTACACCTTC. As protein: CASSILRDRGDCGYTF.

This clonotype was found many times. The chain is built from TRBV20-1 and TRBJ2-5; D is unclear. This CDR3 contains 10 residues. Germline V gene sequence: CDR1 DFQATT, CDR2 SNEGSKA (reference sequence). Trimming shortened V by 0 bases and J by 4 bases, and 0 bases separated the two germline ends. CDR3 sequence (DNA): TGCAGTGCTAGAGAAGAGACCCAGTACTTC. It encodes CSAREETQYF.

This clonotype was seen at least ten times. This rearrangement joins TRBV13 to TRBJ2-3; a possible D gene is TRBD2 (5 bases). Trimming cost V 8 bases and J 2 bases, with 17 bases left between them. The CDR3 sequence is 15 residues long. Germline CDR1 reads PRHDT; CDR2 reads FYEKMQ (reference sequence). The CDR3 DNA reads TGTGCCAGCGGTGAGGGTCCCAATCCCACAGATACGCAGTATTTT. Translation gives CASGEGPNPTDTQYF.

V usage is TRBV6-2 or TRBV6-3 and J usage is TRBJ2-7; 7 bases align to TRBD1. The CDR3 loop spans 14 amino acids. Germline trimming cut 5 bases from V and 2 bases from J; bases unmatched to any gene: 6. The germline CDR1 and CDR2 sequences are MNHEY and SVGEGT. The CDR3 DNA sequence: TGTGCCAGCAGTGCCGGGACAGAGCCCTACGAGCAGTACTTC. It yields the protein CASSAGTEPYEQYF.

V and J are TRBV2 and TRBJ1-6; 9 bases are shared with TRBD1. Germline V lookup: CDR1 SNHLY, CDR2 FYNNEI. There are 14 residues in the CDR3. The V gene end was trimmed by 8 bases and the J gene end by 8 bases; junction bases not matched to a gene: 7. The DNA for the CDR3 is TGTGCCAGCCAACAGGGGGCATCCTATTCACCCCTCCACTTT. It translates to CASQQGASYSPLHF. The complete variable domain, with remaining parts taken from reference TRBV2 and TRBJ1-6, reads EPEVTQTPSHQVTQMGQEVILRCVPISNHLYFYWYRQILGQKVEFLVSFYNNEISEKSEIFDDQFSVERPDGSNFTLKIRSTKLEDSAMYFCASQQGASYSPLHFGNGTRLTVT.

This clonotype showed up just a few times. The chain has TRBV7-2 and TRBJ2-3; 9 positions agree with TRBD2. The CDR3 contains 13 residues. Germline V CDR1 and CDR2: SGHTA, FQGNSA. The V segment lost 10 bases and the J segment 1 base; nucleotides outside the gene matches: 3. The CDR3 bases are TGTGCCACCCGGACTAGCGGCACAGATACGCAGTATTTT. It codes for CATRTSGTDTQYF.

The chain carries TRBV15 and TRBJ2-3, with a tentative D call TRBD1 (7 bases). Per the germline V gene, CDR1 is LNHNV and CDR2 is YYDKDF (reference sequence). Trimming took off 0 bases at V and 0 bases at J, with 10 bases between the two ends. This CDR3 comprises 16 residues. The CDR3 loop is CATSRDRGVSTDTQYF. The CDR3 coding sequence is TGTGCCACCAGCAGAGACAGGGGGGTTAGCACAGATACGCAGTATTTT.

This clonotype was counted ten times or more. V and J are TRBV18 and TRBJ2-5; D unresolved. V lost 3 bases and J 3 bases, leaving 8 bases between the germline ends. Germline CDR1 reads KGHSH; CDR2 reads LQKENI. This CDR3 comprises 13 residues. CDR3 in DNA: TGTGCCAGCTCACCTACGCTAGAAGAGACCCAGTACTTC. This translates into CASSPTLEETQYF. The full variable domain, its missing parts supplied by reference TRBV18 and TRBJ2-5, is NAGVMQNPRHLVRRRGQEARLRCSPMKGHSHVYWYRQLPEEGLKFMVYLQKENIIDESGMPKERFSAEFPKEGPSILRIQQVVRGDSAAYFCASSPTLEETQYFGPGTRLLVL.

This clonotype was seen a handful of times. The V and J genes are TRBV10-3 and TRBJ2-1, with TRBD1 matching 9 bases. CDR1 and CDR2 (germline): ENHRY, SYGVKD. J gave up 5 bases and V 6 bases, and 5 bases lay outside the gene matches. The CDR3 loop spans 14 amino acids. The CDR3, as DNA: TGTGCCATCAGCGGGACAGGGAGCCACAATGAGCAGTTCTTC. Translated: CAISGTGSHNEQFF.

This chain joins TRBV29-1 and TRBJ2-7, with D uncertain. Germline V gives CDR1 SQVTM, CDR2 ANQGSEA. The CDR3 sequence is 12 residues long. Deletions cut 4 bases from V and 5 bases from J, with 12 bases between. The chain's CDR3 is CSVGRGINEQYF. The CDR3 DNA follows: TGCAGCGTTGGTAGAGGAATCAACGAGCAGTACTTC.

This clonotype was recorded a few times. This chain links TRBV12-3 or TRBV12-4 with TRBJ1-1, with D unclear. V shed 7 bases and J shed 6 bases, with 9 bases lying between them. The CDR3 spans 11 residues. CDR3 DNA: TGTGCCAGCACCGAAAATGCTGAAGCTTTCTTT. This gives the protein CASTENAEAFF.

Details on this clonotype: A much more abundant neighbour one base away suggests this may be a read error. This chain uses TRBV3-1 with TRBJ2-7; 7 nucleotides agree with TRBD2. Trimming took 3 bases from V and 4 from J; bases not matched to a gene: 9. The CDR3 is 15 amino acids. Germline values: CDR1 LGHDT, CDR2 YNNKEL (reference sequence). The CDR3 bases are TGTGCCAGCAGCCAGGGCGGGAGTGCCCGATACGAGCAGTACTTC. Its protein is CASSQGGSARYEQYF.

This clonotype showed up many times. J is TRBJ1-2 and V is TRBV12-3 or TRBV12-4; no clear D. Trimming cost V 1 base and J 8 bases, with 11 bases left between them. The CDR3 is made up of 13 amino acids. The CDR3 loop is CASSLGGSGGYTF. DNA of the CDR3: TGTGCCAGCAGTTTAGGAGGGTCAGGCGGCTACACCTTC.

This clonotype was found many times. This chain joins TRBV4-1 and TRBJ1-2, with D unclear. This CDR3 comprises 15 residues. Between the trimmed V and J ends, which lost 2 bases and 0 bases, there was a span of 10 bases. CDR1 is MGHRA and CDR2 is YSYEKL in the germline V gene. The CDR3 sequence is CASSQFRLTNYGYTF. The CDR3, as DNA: TGCGCCAGCAGCCAATTCAGGCTTACTAACTATGGCTACACCTTC.

At least ten counts were recorded for this clonotype. The V gene is TRBV5-1, the J gene TRBJ1-1; TRBD1 is a possible D gene (5 bases). The CDR3 contains 15 residues. V was shortened by 3 bases and J by 4 bases, with 16 bases between the two germline ends. Germline V CDR1 and CDR2: SGHRS, YFSETQ. CDR3 sequence: CASSWGSRHSTEAFF. The CDR3 coding sequence is TGCGCCAGCAGCTGGGGGTCAAGGCATTCCACTGAAGCTTTCTTT. Complete variable domain (other parts from reference TRBV5-1 and TRBJ1-1): KAGVTQTPRYLIKTRGQQVTLSCSPISGHRSVSWYQQTPGQGLQFLFEYFSETQRNKGNFPGRFSGRQFSNSRSEMNVSTLELGDSALYLCASSWGSRHSTEAFFGQGTRLTVV.

The J gene is TRBJ1-5, the V gene TRBV29-1; D is ambiguous. Germline V gene data show CDR1 as SQVTM and CDR2 as ANQGSEA. Trimming left V 4 bases short and J 4 bases short, with 8 bases between. The CDR3 length is 12 residues. The CDR3 DNA sequence: TGCAGCGTTGCACAGCAGAATCAGCCCCAGCATTTT. The encoded protein is CSVAQQNQPQHF.

This clonotype has a count of ten or more. The chain recombines TRBV5-4 with TRBJ2-2; maybe TRBD2 (6 bases). The CDR3 length is 16 residues. The V gene lost 5 bases and the J gene lost 4 bases, with 18 bases spanning the gap. In germline, CDR1 is SGHNT, CDR2 YYREEE (reference sequence). CDR3 nucleotide sequence: TGTGCCAGCAGGTCGTTTGCGGGGACCGTCACCGGGGAGCTGTTTTTT. It specifies CASRSFAGTVTGELFF.

This clonotype was recorded at least ten times. The gene calls are TRBV20-1 and TRBJ1-1; D remains unclear. V lost 7 bases, J lost 1 base, and 10 bases lay in between. Germline loops: CDR1 DFQATT, CDR2 SNEGSKA (reference sequence). The CDR3 spans 12 residues. The CDR3 DNA reads as TGCAGTGTCGTAGGTAGGAACACTGAAGCTTTCTTT. This encodes CSVVGRNTEAFF.

In this sample, this clonotype turned up a few times. The CDR3 loop reads CASSGPGTNRYEQYF. The CDR3 DNA reads TGTGCCAGCAGTGGGCCCGGGACTAATCGCTACGAGCAGTACTTC. V gene TRBV25-1 combines with J gene TRBJ2-7; 7 positions match TRBD2. V shed 4 bases and J 3 bases; nucleotides not matched to a gene: 9. Germline-derived CDR1 and CDR2 are MGHDK and SYGVNS. This CDR3 comprises 15 residues.

This clonotype has ten or more counts. This chain connects TRBV2 to TRBJ1-2; D is perhaps TRBD1 (5 bases). The V and J ends lost 3 bases and 4 bases respectively, with 9 bases between them. Germline V gene lookup returns CDR1 SNHLY and CDR2 FYNNEI. The CDR3 totals 13 residues. CDR3: CASSEGDTYGYTF. The CDR3 DNA reads TGTGCCAGCAGTGAGGGGGATACCTATGGCTACACCTTC.